The 8 T cell receptor beta chains below all came from one sample that was sequenced in a study of blood T cells in healthy people across ages. For the second PCR, which ran for about 7 to 11 cycles, a sample-barcoded 5' primer and a J-beta primer mix were used. In TCRdb, the 5' RACE reads were re-called with MiXCR into one record per CDR3 protein. The top ten hold around 23% of the sample, which has 1,800,000 or so distinct CDR3 sequences, about two fifths seen once. The sequencing input was blood. Every receptor here comes from a human donor in good health.

This chain joins TRBV27 and TRBJ2-7, with TRBD2 identical over 13 bases. The V gene's germline CDR1 is MNHEY and CDR2 SMNVEV (reference sequence). The CDR3 is 16 residues long. The ends lost 7 bases at V and 2 bases at J; junction bases unmatched: 8. The CDR3 region is CASTSTSGGTPYEQYF. The CDR3 DNA reads as TGTGCCAGCACCTCGACTAGCGGGGGGACCCCCTACGAGCAGTACTTC.

The chain combines TRBV20-1 with TRBJ1-1; D not certain. In germline, CDR1 is DFQATT, CDR2 SNEGSKA (reference sequence). This CDR3 has 11 amino acids. V lost 7 bases to trimming and J lost 10 bases, with 16 bases between them. CDR3: CSDIRGRGAFF. The CDR3 DNA is TGCAGTGATATCCGAGGGCGCGGAGCTTTCTTT.

There are a few counts of this clonotype. The J gene is TRBJ2-1, the V gene TRBV3-1, with D uncertain. Germline CDR1 is LGHDT and CDR2 is YNNKEL (reference sequence). V shed 0 bases and J shed 2 bases, with 11 bases lying between them. The CDR3 runs to 16 residues. The CDR3 coding sequence is TGTGCCAGCAGCCAAGATCTCGCGGTTCCCTACAATGAGCAGTTCTTC. This sequence encodes CASSQDLAVPYNEQFF.

In this sample, this clonotype turned up a few times. V usage is TRBV20-1 and J usage is TRBJ2-4, with D perhaps matching TRBD1 (6 bases). The CDR3 contains 16 residues. The germline gives CDR1 DFQATT, CDR2 SNEGSKA (reference sequence). V was shortened by 4 bases and J by 0 bases, with 16 bases between the two germline ends. For the CDR3, the DNA is TGCAGTGCTACCGAAGGACAGAGTCAAGCCAAAAACATTCAGTACTTC. The encoded protein is CSATEGQSQAKNIQYF.

On this clonotype itself: A much bigger clone sits one base away, suggesting this may be a read error. This rearrangement joins TRBV11-3 to TRBJ2-3; TRBD2 matches at 12 bases. The germline V gene encodes CDR1 SGHNT and CDR2 YENEEA. There are 16 residues in the CDR3. With 4 bases clipped from V and 1 base from J, the junction kept 3 bases outside the gene matches. Written as DNA, the CDR3 is TGTGCCAGCAGCTGGGGGACTAGCGGGCGCACAGATACGCAGTATTTT. Translating gives CASSWGTSGRTDTQYF.

The CDR3: CASSLGGSRFTEAFF. CDR3 nucleotide sequence: TGCGCCAGCAGCTTGGGCGGAAGCCGGTTCACTGAAGCTTTCTTT. The chain has TRBV5-1 and TRBJ1-1, with D unclear. The CDR3 runs to 15 residues. Germline assignment: CDR1 SGHRS and CDR2 YFSETQ. V shed 0 bases and J shed 4 bases, with 13 bases lying between them.

For this clonotype: One end of the junction is discordant with germline, which a read error may explain. V is TRBV5-5 and J is TRBJ1-2; D gene uncertain. The V gene's germline CDR1 is SGHKS and CDR2 YYEKEE (reference sequence). This CDR3 region has 17 residues. The CDR3 DNA is TGTGCCGGCAGCGGGCGGGTCGATTCCTACCGTAACTATGGCTACACCTTC. Residues: CAGSGRVDSYRNYGYTF.

V usage is TRBV7-9 and J usage is TRBJ2-5, with 7 bases aligning to TRBD2. The DNA matches TRBJ2-7 better at its end, which makes the J call doubtful. Germline CDR1 reads SEHNR; CDR2 reads FQNEAQ (reference sequence). The CDR3 contains 14 residues. CDR3 protein: CASNRMGGDYEQYF. The DNA of the CDR3 is TGTGCCAGCAATCGGATGGGAGGGGACTACGAGCAGTACTTC.